The 22 T cell receptor beta chains listed next were all sequenced from one sample in a study of T cell responses to AZD1222 COVID-19 vaccine. Using immunoSEQ multiplex PCR, the repertoire was profiled, and TCRdb retains in-frame clones only, with some absent. Of some 130,000 clones listed, about 90% are singletons. Sequencing used peripheral blood, obtained 28 days after the second AZD1222 dose. The receptors originated from an adult who received the AZD1222 COVID-19 vaccine.

The gene calls are TRBV15 and TRBJ2-2; D perhaps matches TRBD2 (6 bases). In germline, CDR1 is LNHNV, CDR2 YYDKDF (reference sequence). The CDR3 consists of 15 residues. The V gene lost 3 bases and the J gene lost 4 bases, with 12 bases spanning the gap. CDR3 bases: TGTGCCACCAGCAGCGCCGGCGGGGTCACCGGGGAGCTGTTTTTT. Translating it yields CATSSAGGVTGELFF.

The chain couples TRBV28 to TRBJ2-4; D not resolved. CDR1 MDHEN and CDR2 SYDVKM come from the germline V gene. This CDR3 has 17 amino acids. V was cut by 5 bases and J by 1 base, with 18 bases left in between. The CDR3, as DNA: TGTGCCAGCAGTCCCACAGTAAACCCTCTGGCCAAAAACATTCAGTACTTC. Protein: CASSPTVNPLAKNIQYF.

This clone occurred once. This chain uses TRBV3-1 (or the pseudogene TRBV3-2) with TRBJ1-6, with 7 bases matching TRBD1. J was trimmed by 7 bases and V by 2 bases; bases with no gene match: 5. Germline CDR1 is LGHDT and CDR2 is YNNKEL (reference sequence). The CDR3 spans 15 residues. The chain's CDR3 is CASSQPRGQNSPLHF. The CDR3 nucleotides are TGTGCCAGCAGCCAACCGAGGGGACAGAATTCACCCCTCCACTTT.

V usage is TRBV9 and J usage is TRBJ1-6, with 8 bases lining up with TRBD1. The CDR3 sequence is 15 residues long. Germline V gene sequence: CDR1 SGDLS, CDR2 YYNGEE. V was pared by 4 bases and J by 5 bases, with 5 bases of the junction left unmatched. CDR3 residues: CASSTGQDHNSPLHF. The CDR3 bases are TGTGCCAGCAGCACGGGACAGGACCATAATTCACCCCTCCACTTT.

V usage is TRBV4-2 and J usage is TRBJ2-1, with 11 bases fitting TRBD1. Germline V lookup: CDR1 LGHNA, CDR2 YNFKEQ. Unmatched junction bases numbered 12, after V lost 0 bases and J lost 11 bases. This CDR3 has 17 amino acids. The DNA for the CDR3 is TGTGCCAGCAGCCAAGACACGGGGTGGGGGACAGGGGGACAGCAGTTCTTC. This gives the protein CASSQDTGWGTGGQQFF.

The chain joins TRBV2 to TRBJ1-4; no clear D gene. CDR3 size: 12 residues. V was clipped by 6 bases and J by 8 bases, with 10 bases between them. From germline, CDR1 is SNHLY and CDR2 FYNNEI. The CDR3 DNA reads TGTGCCAGCAGACAAATAGGCGAAAAACTGTTTTTT. It specifies CASRQIGEKLFF.

The DNA of the CDR3 is TGTGCCAGCAGCCAGCAGGGGGCTATTACTGAAGCTTTCTTT. Its protein product is CASSQQGAITEAFF. This sequence joins TRBV16 and TRBJ1-1, with 8 bases aligning to TRBD1. V lost 3 bases to trimming and J lost 5 bases; unmatched junction nucleotides: 5. Germline CDR1 is KGHSY and CDR2 is FQNENV. The CDR3 is made up of 14 amino acids.

This chain joins TRBV27 and TRBJ2-5, with 8 nucleotides matching TRBD2. J lost 2 bases, V lost 4 bases, and 6 bases had no gene match. This CDR3 comprises 15 residues. Germline V gene sequence: CDR1 MNHEY, CDR2 SMNVEV (reference sequence). The CDR3 sequence is CASSSWTSQQETQYF. CDR3 DNA: TGTGCCAGCAGTTCCTGGACTAGCCAACAAGAGACCCAGTACTTC.

The rearrangement links TRBV19 to TRBJ2-3; D is unclear. The CDR3 contains 17 residues. Germline CDR1 reads LNHDA; CDR2 reads SQIVND (reference sequence). The germline V and J ends were trimmed by 2 bases and 3 bases, with 18 bases remaining between them. The CDR3 nucleotides are TGTGCCAGTAGTATAATGTTTGAAACAGAGAGGACAGATACGCAGTATTTT. It codes for CASSIMFETERTDTQYF.

The J gene is TRBJ1-3, the V gene TRBV18, with D unclear. The CDR3 runs to 15 residues. Between the trimmed V and J ends, which lost 4 bases and 0 bases, there was a span of 10 bases. Looked up from germline, CDR1 is KGHSH and CDR2 is LQKENI. CDR3: CASSQQSPSGNTIYF. The CDR3 coding sequence is TGTGCCAGCTCACAGCAAAGCCCCTCTGGAAACACCATATATTTT.

The chain recombines TRBV29-1 with TRBJ1-4; no clear D gene. CDR3 size: 13 residues. Germline V gene data show CDR1 as SQVTM and CDR2 as ANQGSEA. Trimming took off 4 bases at V and 2 bases at J, with 8 bases between the two ends. In nucleotides, the CDR3 is TGCAGCGTTGCGGGGTACACTAATGAAAAACTGTTTTTT. Translation: CSVAGYTNEKLFF.

The genes are TRBV6-5 and TRBJ1-6; D remains unclear. Trimming shortened V by 11 bases and J by 10 bases, and 18 bases separated the two germline ends. The CDR3 consists of 13 residues. The V gene's germline CDR1 is MNHEY and CDR2 SVGAGI. CDR3 residues: CAADDGVVSPLHF. The CDR3, as DNA: TGTGCCGCTGACGACGGGGTTGTCTCACCCCTCCACTTT.

The chain combines TRBV15 with TRBJ2-5, with D possibly TRBD1 on 5 matching bases. V was clipped by 0 bases and J by 4 bases, with 15 bases between them. The germline CDR1 and CDR2 sequences are LNHNV and YYDKDF (reference sequence). The CDR3 covers 16 residues. CDR3 in DNA: TGTGCCACCAGCAGAGATAGACATCAGGGCTCAGAGACCCAGTACTTC. The encoded protein is CATSRDRHQGSETQYF. Looking up the rest from reference TRBV15 and TRBJ2-5 gives the full variable domain: DAMVIQNPRYQVTQFGKPVTLSCSQTLNHNVMYWYQQKSSQAPKLLFHYYDKDFNNEADTPDNFQSRRPNTSFCFLDIRSPGLGDTAMYLCATSRDRHQGSETQYFGPGTRLLVL.

V and J are TRBV3-1 (or the pseudogene TRBV3-2) and TRBJ2-2, with 8 positions matching TRBD1. The CDR3 extends over 19 amino acids. CDR1 is LGHDT and CDR2 is YNNKEL in the germline V gene (reference sequence). V gave up 1 base and J gave up 3 bases; unmatched junction bases: 13. This CDR3 reads CASSQGRTGKSVDTGELFF. The DNA of the CDR3 is TGTGCCAGCAGCCAAGGACGGACAGGGAAGAGTGTAGACACCGGGGAGCTGTTTTTT.

This clone showed up just once. The V and J genes are TRBV5-1 and TRBJ1-1; D may be TRBD1 (5 bases). Germline V gene lookup returns CDR1 SGHRS and CDR2 YFSETQ. The length of the CDR3 is 14 residues. Deletions cut 2 bases from V and 8 bases from J, with 16 bases between. CDR3 sequence (DNA): TGCGCCAGCAGCTTCCAAATCTCACAGGAGGAAGCTTTCTTT. Amino acid sequence: CASSFQISQEEAFF.

This chain connects TRBV19 to TRBJ1-3; 7 bases are shared with TRBD1. The CDR3 is 14 residues long. Per germline, CDR1 LNHDA and CDR2 SQIVND (reference sequence). J lost 4 bases, V lost 5 bases, and 5 bases had no gene match. As DNA, the CDR3 is TGTGCCAGTAGTTCGACAGGGTACGGAAACACCATATATTTT. Its translation is CASSSTGYGNTIYF.

The gene calls are TRBV4-3 and TRBJ1-1; D might be TRBD1 (6 bases). V was trimmed by 6 bases and J by 2 bases, leaving 16 bases between them. CDR1 and CDR2 (germline): LGHNA, YSLEER. The CDR3 spans 15 residues. CDR3 residues: CASSPTGFRNTEAFF. Here the CDR3 DNA reads TGCGCCAGCAGTCCGACAGGTTTCCGTAACACTGAAGCTTTCTTT.

The rearrangement links TRBV7-3 to TRBJ2-3, with D perhaps being TRBD1 or TRBD2 (6 bases each). CDR3 length equals 16 residues. Germline V gene data show CDR1 as SGHTA and CDR2 as FQGTGA. Trimming stripped 6 bases from V and 0 bases from J, with 16 bases between. This chain's CDR3 is CASRSGAGTSTDTQYF. The CDR3 DNA follows: TGTGCCAGCAGATCCGGGGCGGGGACAAGCACAGATACGCAGTATTTT. The full variable domain, rest sourced from reference TRBV7-3 and TRBJ2-3, is GAGVSQTPSNKVTEKGKYVELRCDPISGHTALYWYRQSLGQGPEFLIYFQGTGAADDSGLPNDRFFAVRPEGSVSTLKIQRTERGDSAVYLCASRSGAGTSTDTQYFGPGTRLTVL.

The chain recombines TRBV6-2 or TRBV6-3 with TRBJ1-5; D is uncertain. V lost 6 bases, J lost 0 bases, and 15 bases lay in between. Germline V gives CDR1 MNHEY, CDR2 SVGEGT. The CDR3 is made up of 16 amino acids. The CDR3 DNA reads as TGTGCCAGCAGCCCTAACTTTGGATATAGCAATCAGCCCCAGCATTTT. Protein product: CASSPNFGYSNQPQHF.

V gene TRBV18 combines with J gene TRBJ1-1, with D hard to call. This CDR3 has 13 amino acids. Germline V gene data show CDR1 as KGHSH and CDR2 as LQKENI. V dropped 3 bases and J dropped 1 base, with 6 bases sitting between them. The CDR3 loop is CASSPGRNTEAFF. The CDR3 DNA reads TGTGCCAGCTCACCTGGACGGAACACTGAAGCTTTCTTT.

V is TRBV28 and J is TRBJ1-6; no clear D. CDR3 length equals 14 residues. Germline V gene lookup returns CDR1 MDHEN and CDR2 SYDVKM. V lost 6 bases, J lost 3 bases, and 9 bases lay in between. In DNA, the CDR3 is TGTGCCAGCAGGAGGCCTCGCTATAATTCACCCCTCCACTTT. Encoded protein: CASRRPRYNSPLHF.

In its sample, this clone was seen a few times. The CDR3 reads CASSLDGHLNTEAFF. CDR3 sequence (DNA): TGTGCCAGCAGCTTAGATGGGCACCTTAACACTGAAGCTTTCTTT. The V and J genes are TRBV7-9 and TRBJ1-1; D ambiguous. The germline V gene has CDR1 SEHNR and CDR2 FQNEAQ (reference sequence). This CDR3 contains 15 residues. V lost 1 base and J 2 bases, leaving 11 bases between the germline ends.